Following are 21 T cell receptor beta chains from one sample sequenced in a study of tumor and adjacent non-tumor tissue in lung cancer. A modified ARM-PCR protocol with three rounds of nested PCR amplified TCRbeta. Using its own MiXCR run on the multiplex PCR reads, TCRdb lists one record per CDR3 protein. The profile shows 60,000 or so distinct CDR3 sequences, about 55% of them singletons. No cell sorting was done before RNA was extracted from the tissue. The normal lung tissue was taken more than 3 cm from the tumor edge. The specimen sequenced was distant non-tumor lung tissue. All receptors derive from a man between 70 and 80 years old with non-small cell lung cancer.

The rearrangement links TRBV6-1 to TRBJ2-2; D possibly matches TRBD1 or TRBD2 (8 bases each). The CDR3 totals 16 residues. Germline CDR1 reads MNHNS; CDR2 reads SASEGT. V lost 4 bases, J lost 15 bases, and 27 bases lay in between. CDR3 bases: TGTGCCAGCAGTGGAGACTTCAGGGGGCGGACCGGGGGGGTGTTTTTT. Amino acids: CASSGDFRGRTGGVFF.

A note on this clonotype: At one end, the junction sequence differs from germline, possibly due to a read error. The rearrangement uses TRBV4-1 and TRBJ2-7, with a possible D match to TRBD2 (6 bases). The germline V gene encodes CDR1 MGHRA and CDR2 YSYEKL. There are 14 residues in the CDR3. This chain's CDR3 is CASSLLRESYEHYF. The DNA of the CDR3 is TGCGCCAGCAGCCTGCTCCGGGAGTCCTACGAGCACTACTTC.

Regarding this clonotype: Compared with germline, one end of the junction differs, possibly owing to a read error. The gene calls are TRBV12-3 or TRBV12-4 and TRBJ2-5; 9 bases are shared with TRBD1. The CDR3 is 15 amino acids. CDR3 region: CAGSHRTGVAATQYF. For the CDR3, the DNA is TGTGCCGGCAGTCACCGGACAGGGGTGGCAGCGACCCAGTACTTC.

In DNA form, the CDR3 reads TGTGCCAGCAGCCTCCATTCAACTAATGAAAAACTGTTTTTT. Translation gives CASSLHSTNEKLFF. The chain recombines TRBV7-9 with TRBJ1-4; D gene uncertain. V lost 5 bases and J lost 0, with 7 bases in between. The CDR3 sequence is 14 residues long. Germline lookup yields CDR1 SEHNR and CDR2 FQNEAQ (reference sequence).

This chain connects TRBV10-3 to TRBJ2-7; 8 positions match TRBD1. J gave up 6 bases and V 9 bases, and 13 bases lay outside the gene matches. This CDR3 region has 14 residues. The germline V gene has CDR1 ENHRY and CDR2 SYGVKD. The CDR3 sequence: CAMSLAQGEFEQYF. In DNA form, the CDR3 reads TGTGCCATGAGTTTGGCACAGGGGGAGTTCGAGCAGTACTTC.

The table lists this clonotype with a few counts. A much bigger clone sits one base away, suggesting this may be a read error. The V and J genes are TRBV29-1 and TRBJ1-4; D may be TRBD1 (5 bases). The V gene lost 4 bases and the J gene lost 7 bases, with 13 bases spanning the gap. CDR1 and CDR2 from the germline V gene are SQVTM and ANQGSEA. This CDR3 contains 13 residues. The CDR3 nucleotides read TGCAGCGTTGGAGGGATAGGGGCTGAAAAACTGTTTTTT. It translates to CSVGGIGAEKLFF.

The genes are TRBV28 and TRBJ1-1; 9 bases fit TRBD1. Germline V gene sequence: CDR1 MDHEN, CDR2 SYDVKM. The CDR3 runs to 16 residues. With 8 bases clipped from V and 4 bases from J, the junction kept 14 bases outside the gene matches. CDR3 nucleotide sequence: TGTGCCAGCGGACAAGCACCGGGACAGGGCCCCACTGAAGCTTTCTTT. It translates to CASGQAPGQGPTEAFF.

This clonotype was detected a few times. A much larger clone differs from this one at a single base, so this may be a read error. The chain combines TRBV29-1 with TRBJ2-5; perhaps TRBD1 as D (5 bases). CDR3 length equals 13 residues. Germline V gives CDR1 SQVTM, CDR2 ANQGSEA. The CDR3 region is CSFSSGYQETQCF. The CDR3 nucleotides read TGCAGCTTCTCATCAGGGTACCAAGAGACCCAGTGCTTC.

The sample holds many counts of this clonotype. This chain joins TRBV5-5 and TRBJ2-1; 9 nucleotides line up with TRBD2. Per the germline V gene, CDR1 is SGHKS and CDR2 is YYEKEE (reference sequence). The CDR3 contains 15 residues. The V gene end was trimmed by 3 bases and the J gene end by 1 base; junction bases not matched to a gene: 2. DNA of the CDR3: TGTGCCAGCAGCTCTCTAGCGGGGTCCTACAATGAGCAGTTCTTC. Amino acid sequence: CASSSLAGSYNEQFF.

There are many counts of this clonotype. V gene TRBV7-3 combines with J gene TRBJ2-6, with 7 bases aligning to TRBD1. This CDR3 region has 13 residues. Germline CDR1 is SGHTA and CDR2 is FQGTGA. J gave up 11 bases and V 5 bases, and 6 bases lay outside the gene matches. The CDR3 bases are TGTGCCAGCAGCCAGAATGACAGGGACGTCCTGACTTTC. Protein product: CASSQNDRDVLTF. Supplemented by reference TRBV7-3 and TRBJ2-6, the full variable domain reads GAGVSQTPSNKVTEKGKYVELRCDPISGHTALYWYRQSLGQGPEFLIYFQGTGAADDSGLPNDRFFAVRPEGSVSTLKIQRTERGDSAVYLCASSQNDRDVLTFGAGSRLTVL.

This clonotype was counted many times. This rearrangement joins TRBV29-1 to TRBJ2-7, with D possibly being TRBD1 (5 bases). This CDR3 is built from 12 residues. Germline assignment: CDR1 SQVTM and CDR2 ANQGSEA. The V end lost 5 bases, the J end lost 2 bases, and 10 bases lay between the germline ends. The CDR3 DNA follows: TGCAGCGTTTTGGACATTACCTACGAGCAGTACTTC. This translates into CSVLDITYEQYF.

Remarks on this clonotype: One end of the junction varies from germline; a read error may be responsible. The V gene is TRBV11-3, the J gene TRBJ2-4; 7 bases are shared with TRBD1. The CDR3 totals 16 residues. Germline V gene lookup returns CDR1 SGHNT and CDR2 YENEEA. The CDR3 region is CASSLNRGNYENIRYF. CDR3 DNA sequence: TGTGCCAGCAGCTTGAACAGGGGTAATTACGAAAACATTCGGTACTTC. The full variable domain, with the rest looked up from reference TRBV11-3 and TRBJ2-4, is EAGVVQSPRYKIIEKKQPVAFWCNPISGHNTLYWYLQNLGQGPELLIRYENEEAVDDSQLPKDRFSAERLKGVDSTLKIQPAELGDSAVYLCASSLNRGNYENIRYFGAGTRLSVL.

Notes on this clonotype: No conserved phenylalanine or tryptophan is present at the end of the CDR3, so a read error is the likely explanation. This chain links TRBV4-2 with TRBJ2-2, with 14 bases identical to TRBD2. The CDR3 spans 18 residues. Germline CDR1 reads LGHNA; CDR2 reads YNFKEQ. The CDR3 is CANSHPGLAGGNTGELFV. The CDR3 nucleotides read TGTGCCAACAGCCATCCAGGACTAGCGGGAGGGAACACCGGGGAGCTGTTTGTT.

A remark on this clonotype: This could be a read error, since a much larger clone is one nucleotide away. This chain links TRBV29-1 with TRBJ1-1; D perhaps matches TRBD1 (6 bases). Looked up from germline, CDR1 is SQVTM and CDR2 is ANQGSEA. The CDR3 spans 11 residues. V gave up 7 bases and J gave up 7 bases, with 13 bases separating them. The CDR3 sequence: CSGTAQCEAFF. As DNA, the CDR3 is TGCAGCGGGACAGCCCAATGTGAAGCTTTCTTT.

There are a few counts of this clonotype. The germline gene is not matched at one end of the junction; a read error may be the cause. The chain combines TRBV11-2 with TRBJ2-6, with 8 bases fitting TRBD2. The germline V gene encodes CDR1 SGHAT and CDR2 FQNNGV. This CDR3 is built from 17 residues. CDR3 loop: CASSSRGGSSLANVLAF. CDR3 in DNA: TGTGCCAGCAGCTCCCGGGGGGGTAGCTCTTTGGCCAACGTCCTGGCTTTC.

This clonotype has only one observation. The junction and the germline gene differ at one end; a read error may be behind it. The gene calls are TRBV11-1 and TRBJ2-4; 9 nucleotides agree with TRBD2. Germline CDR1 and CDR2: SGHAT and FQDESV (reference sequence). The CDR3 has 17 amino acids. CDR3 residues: CANSLSSGGPRLDIQSF. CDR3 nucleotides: TGTGCCAACAGCTTAAGTAGCGGGGGACCCCGGTTGGACATTCAGTCCTTC.

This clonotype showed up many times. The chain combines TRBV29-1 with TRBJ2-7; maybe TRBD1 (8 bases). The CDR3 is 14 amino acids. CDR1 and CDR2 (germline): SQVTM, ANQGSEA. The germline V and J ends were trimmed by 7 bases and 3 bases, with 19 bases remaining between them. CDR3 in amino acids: CSGCLTGEGYEQYF. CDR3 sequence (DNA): TGCAGCGGATGCCTGACAGGGGAGGGCTACGAGCAGTACTTC.

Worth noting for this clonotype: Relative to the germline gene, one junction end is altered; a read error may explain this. CDR3 loop: CTSMTGRGTDTQYF. The CDR3 bases are TGTACCAGCATGACAGGGAGAGGCACAGATACGCAGTATTTT. The genes are TRBV11-1 and TRBJ2-3, with 7 bases lining up with TRBD1. Germline lookup yields CDR1 SGHAT and CDR2 FQDESV (reference sequence). The CDR3 extends over 14 amino acids.

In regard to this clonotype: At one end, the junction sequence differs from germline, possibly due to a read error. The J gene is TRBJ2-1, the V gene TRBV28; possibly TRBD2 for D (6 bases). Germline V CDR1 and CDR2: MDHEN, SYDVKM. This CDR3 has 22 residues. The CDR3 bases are TGTGTCAGCAGTCCCCGCCTACTGACTCTGGCCCTGCCGGGACTGATATACAATGAGCGGTTCTTC. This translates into CVSSPRLLTLALPGLIYNERFF.

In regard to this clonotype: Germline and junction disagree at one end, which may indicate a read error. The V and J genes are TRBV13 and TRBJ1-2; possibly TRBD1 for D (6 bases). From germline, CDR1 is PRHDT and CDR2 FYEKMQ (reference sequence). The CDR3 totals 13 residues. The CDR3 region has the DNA TGTGCCAGCAGCTTAGGAGGACAGAGCGCCATCGCCTTC. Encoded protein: CASSLGGQSAIAF.

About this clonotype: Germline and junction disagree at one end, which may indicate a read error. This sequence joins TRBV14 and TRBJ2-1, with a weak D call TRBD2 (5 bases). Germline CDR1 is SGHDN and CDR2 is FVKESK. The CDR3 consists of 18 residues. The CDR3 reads CANSQESRLLTGKNEQFF. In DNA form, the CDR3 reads TGTGCCAACAGCCAAGAATCTCGGCTACTAACGGGAAAAAATGAGCAGTTCTTC.